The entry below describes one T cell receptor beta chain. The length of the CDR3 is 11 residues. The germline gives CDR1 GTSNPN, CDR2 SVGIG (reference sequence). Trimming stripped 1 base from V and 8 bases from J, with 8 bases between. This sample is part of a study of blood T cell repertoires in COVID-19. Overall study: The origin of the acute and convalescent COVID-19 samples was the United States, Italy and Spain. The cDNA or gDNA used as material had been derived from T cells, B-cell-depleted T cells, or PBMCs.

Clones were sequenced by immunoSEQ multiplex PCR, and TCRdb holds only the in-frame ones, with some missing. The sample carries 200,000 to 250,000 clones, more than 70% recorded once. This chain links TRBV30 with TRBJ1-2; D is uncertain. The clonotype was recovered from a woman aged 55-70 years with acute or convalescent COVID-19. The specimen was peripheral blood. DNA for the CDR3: TGTGCCTGGAGTGATAGAGGGGGCTACACCTTC. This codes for CAWSDRGGYTF.